This record concerns one TCR beta chain sequence. The CDR3 is 15 residues long. Germline V CDR1 and CDR2: SGDLS, YYNGEE. The trim removed 3 bases at V and 3 bases at J, leaving 4 bases unmatched. This sample was taken from a study of blood T cell repertoires in COVID-19. The protocol was immunoSEQ multiplex PCR, while the TCRdb copy is restricted to in-frame clones and leaves out a portion. This sample carries fewer than 200,000 clones, around 83% of them seen once, and the ten largest clones take around 23%. This sequence originates from a woman in her forties in a cohort exposed to, infected with or recovered from COVID-19 (not recorded which). The sequenced sample was PBMCs or T cells enriched from blood (not recorded which). V usage is TRBV9 and J usage is TRBJ2-1; TRBD2 agrees at 9 bases. CDR3: CASSGKREVYNEQFF. CDR3 bases: TGTGCCAGCAGCGGGAAGCGGGAGGTCTACAATGAGCAGTTCTTC.